This TCR beta chain is drawn from a study of OX40 agonist ivuxolimab in advanced cancers. The overall study: Partial responses occurred in three patients (one hepatocellular carcinoma, two cutaneous melanoma).

This clone has a handful of counts. Antigen specificity is unknown. Assay: immunoSEQ multiplex PCR; the TCRdb copy retains only in-frame clones and omits some. The table records tens of thousands of clones, around 87% of them present only once. CDR1 and CDR2 from the germline V gene are SGHRS and YFSETQ. The CDR3 spans 13 residues. V shed 4 bases and J shed 0 bases, with 7 bases lying between them. Excluded were patients having autoimmune disease history or systemic immunosuppression. Whole-study results and caveats: Expanded peripheral T cells had an undetermined antigen specificity.

This sequence originates from an adult with an advanced solid tumor such as melanoma, head and neck, liver or kidney cancer. The V gene is TRBV5-1, the J gene TRBJ1-1, with D maybe TRBD1 (5 bases). Sequencing used CD4+ or CD8+ T cells sorted from blood, obtained in a trial of the OX40 agonist ivuxolimab. The CDR3 sequence: CASSTTVNTEAFF. In DNA, the CDR3 is TGCGCCAGCAGCACGACAGTGAACACTGAAGCTTTCTTT.